This T cell receptor beta chain was observed in a study of blood T cell repertoires in COVID-19. In the study overall: Sources were T cells, B-cell-depleted T cells, or PBMCs; the material itself was cDNA or gDNA.

The CDR3 covers 13 residues. V was cut by 6 bases and J by 11 bases, with 19 bases left in between. CDR1 and CDR2 (germline): MDHEN, SYDVKM. Using immunoSEQ multiplex PCR, the repertoire was profiled, and TCRdb retains in-frame clones only, with some absent. The data show 110,000 to 150,000 clones, with nearly 90% seen just once and 1.8% held by the top ten. V gene TRBV28 combines with J gene TRBJ1-2; possible D gene TRBD1, 6 bases. Material for sequencing was peripheral blood. This TCR derives from a man between 65 and 79 years old with acute or convalescent COVID-19. CDR3 nucleotide sequence: TGTGCCAGCAGACCACAGGGCCAGACCAGATACACCTTC. Translation gives CASRPQGQTRYTF.